Listed here is a single T cell receptor beta chain. This record comes from a study of T cells in localized non-small cell lung cancer. TCRdb keeps only in-frame clones here, not all; method: immunoSEQ multiplex PCR. The table shows about 1,500 clones, with around 30% occurring only once. Looked up from germline, CDR1 is SQVTM and CDR2 is ANQGSEA. J gave up 3 bases and V 7 bases, and 11 bases lay outside the gene matches. The CDR3 covers 15 residues. This receptor was identified in a male donor older than 55 with stage I squamous cell lung carcinoma. The sample was normal lung tissue next to the tumor, taken before any cancer treatment. The chain joins TRBV29-1 to TRBJ1-1; 10 bases are shared with TRBD1. The DNA of the CDR3 is TGCAGCGCTCTCCCGGGACAGGGGCTCTACACTGAAGCTTTCTTT. It translates to CSALPGQGLYTEAFF.